The 7 T cell receptor beta chains below were found in one sample sequenced in a study of T-cell reconstitution after alpha-beta-depleted transplantation in children. The library targeted TCRbeta and was prepared with unique molecular identifiers. TCRdb processed the PCR reads anew with MiXCR; each CDR3 protein has one entry. Among approximately 130,000 distinct CDR3 sequences listed, about 9.6% were seen once. The specimen was PBMCs, mostly from graft donor cells, collected 180 days after TCRalphabeta/CD19-depleted stem cell transplant. Every receptor here comes from a girl under three years old who had a stem cell transplant for combined immunodeficiency, so the T cells may come from the graft donor.

This clonotype was observed a few times. In DNA, the CDR3 is TGCGCCAGCAGCTTGACTAGCGGGATGGGAGATACGCAGTATTTT. This gives the protein CASSLTSGMGDTQYF. V usage is TRBV5-1 and J usage is TRBJ2-3; 10 nucleotides match TRBD2. V shed 1 base, J shed 5 bases, and the junction held 4 bases outside the gene matches. The germline V gene has CDR1 SGHRS and CDR2 YFSETQ. This CDR3 contains 15 residues.

Only a few counts were recorded for this clonotype. The chain recombines TRBV7-2 with TRBJ1-1; D gene ambiguous. Germline lookup yields CDR1 SGHTA and CDR2 FQGNSA. The V end lost 5 bases, the J end lost 1 base, and 14 bases lay between the germline ends. The CDR3 is 15 residues long. The chain's CDR3 is CASSPRTGRNTEAFF. CDR3 sequence (DNA): TGTGCCAGCAGCCCCCGGACTGGGCGGAACACTGAAGCTTTCTTT.

The V and J genes are TRBV28 and TRBJ2-6; TRBD2 matches at 7 bases. Germline V CDR1 and CDR2: MDHEN, SYDVKM. This CDR3 contains 17 residues. After removal of 7 bases from V and 0 bases from J, the junction contained 9 bases not matched to a gene. In DNA, the CDR3 is TGTGCCAGCATGGGGGGGAGGGGAATCTCTGGGGCCAACGTCCTGACTTTC. Translation: CASMGGRGISGANVLTF.

A few counts support this clonotype. This rearrangement joins TRBV15 to TRBJ1-2; weak D call: TRBD1 (6 bases). The CDR3 runs 15 residues. V shed 0 bases and J shed 7 bases, with 15 bases lying between them. CDR1 is LNHNV, CDR2 YYDKDF, per germline (reference sequence). The DNA of the CDR3 is TGTGCCACCAGCAGAGAATGGTCAGGGGACGGTGGCTACACCTTC. The encoded protein is CATSREWSGDGGYTF.

This chain joins TRBV7-2 and TRBJ2-3, with D possibly being TRBD2 (6 bases). Trimming took 5 bases from V and 4 from J, leaving 13 bases between them. The CDR3 loop spans 14 amino acids. Germline loops: CDR1 SGHTA, CDR2 FQGNSA. The DNA for the CDR3 is TGTGCCAGCAGCCGGGACTCGAAGTCAGATACGCAGTATTTT. This encodes CASSRDSKSDTQYF.

This clonotype was picked up a small number of times. The rearrangement uses TRBV20-1 and TRBJ2-5, with TRBD2 as a possible D gene (7 bases). With 2 bases removed from V and 5 bases from J, the gap between germline ends came to 12 bases. Per germline, CDR1 DFQATT and CDR2 SNEGSKA (reference sequence). The CDR3 has 13 amino acids. As DNA, the CDR3 is TGCAGTGCTAGATGGGGGGGGCGGGAGACCCAGTACTTC. This codes for CSARWGGRETQYF.

This clonotype has a count of ten or more. This chain links TRBV29-1 with TRBJ2-1; TRBD2 matches at 14 bases. With V trimmed by 1 base and J by 7 bases, 3 bases remained unmatched. Germline V CDR1 and CDR2: SQVTM, ANQGSEA. This CDR3 contains 15 residues. CDR3 in amino acids: CSVEAGTSGRNEQFF. CDR3 bases: TGCAGCGTTGAAGCCGGGACTAGCGGGAGAAATGAGCAGTTCTTC.